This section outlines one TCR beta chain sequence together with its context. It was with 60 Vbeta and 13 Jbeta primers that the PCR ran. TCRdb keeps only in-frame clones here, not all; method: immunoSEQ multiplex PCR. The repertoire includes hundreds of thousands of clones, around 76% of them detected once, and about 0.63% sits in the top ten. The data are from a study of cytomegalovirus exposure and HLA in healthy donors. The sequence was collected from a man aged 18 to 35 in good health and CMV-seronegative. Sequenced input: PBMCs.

The CDR3 spells CASSVGQSSYNEQFF. For the CDR3, the DNA is TGTGCCAGCAGTGTCGGTCAAAGCTCCTACAATGAGCAGTTCTTC. This sequence joins TRBV2 and TRBJ2-1; D remains ambiguous. The CDR3 is made up of 15 amino acids. Trimming stripped 4 bases from V and 0 bases from J, with 10 bases between. Per germline, CDR1 SNHLY and CDR2 FYNNEI.